This T cell receptor (beta chain) derives from a study of CD4 T cells in relation to SARS-CoV-2 and coronaviruses. Study-level information: PBMCs were cultured with antigen for approximately nine days before TCR beta sequencing. The HLA restriction of the shared crossreactive spike epitopes was mapped.

The unexposed donors gave CD4+ T cells in about 2010-2019, prior to COVID-19. The cells were cultured for 10 days before CD4+ T cells were isolated. Testing used SARS-CoV-2 S/N and four cold-coronavirus spikes on unexposed-donor CD4+ T cells, cells permitting. The method was immunoSEQ multiplex PCR; TCRdb's version includes in-frame clones alone and lacks a portion of them. The table shows 24,000 or so clones, with about 79% occurring only once. The CDR3 runs to 15 residues. Between the trimmed V and J ends, which lost 1 base and 5 bases, there was a span of 13 bases. Per the germline V gene, CDR1 is LGHDT and CDR2 is YNNKEL (reference sequence). Concerning this clone: Its antigen remains unknown.

Sequenced material: CD4+ T cells from PBMCs, cultured in vitro. This clonotype was obtained from a human donor in good health. This chain connects TRBV3-1 (or the pseudogene TRBV3-2) to TRBJ2-3; a possible D gene is TRBD2 (5 bases). The DNA of the CDR3 is TGTGCCAGCAGCCAAGTAATTGTGGGAGTAGATACGCAGTATTTT. Amino acids: CASSQVIVGVDTQYF.